This TCR beta chain was sequenced for a study of EBV T-cell therapy then PD-1 blockade in nasopharyngeal carcinoma. With regard to this clone: Its specificity is unknown.

Sequenced by immunoSEQ multiplex PCR; TCRdb stores in-frame clones only, minus some. The repertoire has approximately 13,000 clones, 80% to 90% of them found once; the top ten carry 25% to 35%. Treatment in this sample: AdE1-LMPpoly-expanded autologous EBV-specific T-cell therapy followed by anti-PD-1 nivolumab. V shed 2 bases and J shed 2 bases, with 12 bases lying between them. CDR1 is SGHVS and CDR2 is FNYEAQ in the germline V gene. The length of the CDR3 is 15 residues. Sequences were derived from CD8+ T cells from blood, sampled at roughly day 97 from a patient whose treatment included autologous EBV-specific T cells and nivolumab. V gene TRBV7-6 combines with J gene TRBJ1-1; D may be TRBD1 (6 bases). This receptor was identified in a man aged 40-49 years with nasopharyngeal carcinoma. The CDR3 loop reads CASSLPTTGNTEAFF. For the CDR3, the DNA is TGTGCCAGCAGCTTACCTACGACAGGAAACACTGAAGCTTTCTTT.